What follows are 32 T cell receptor beta chains derived from one specimen sequenced in a study of T-cell reconstitution after alpha-beta-depleted transplantation in children (dated by TCRdb to 2016 to 2017). This sample's treatment or condition label indicates: allogeneic hematopoietic cell transplantation with graft depleted of TCRalphabeta T cells and CD19 B cells. Library generation was performed with PCR. The sequencing machine was an Illumina HiSeq 2500. TCR library preparation used molecular barcoding, with unique molecular identifiers applied to normalize quantification of the TCRbeta repertoire. Starting from the raw public reads, TCRdb applied fastp trimming at Q25, assembled clones with MiXCR and retained in-frame beta chains. Each entry is one CDR3 protein sequence, shown with its most common DNA and genes. In this sample the table shows 500,000 to 750,000 distinct CDR3 sequences, 10% to 15% of which occur a single time. The top ten clones comprise 2% to 2.5% of the sample.

This specimen was PBMCs, mostly from graft donor cells, taken 360 days after TCRalphabeta/CD19-depleted stem cell transplant. The receptors stem from a male patient aged 5 to 17 who had a stem cell transplant for acute myeloid leukemia, so the T cells may come from the graft donor.

The table lists this clonotype with many counts. This chain connects TRBV7-9 to TRBJ2-2, with a possible D match to TRBD2 (6 bases). V dropped 7 bases and J dropped 5 bases, with 11 bases sitting between them. Germline values: CDR1 SEHNR, CDR2 FQNEAQ (reference sequence). There are 13 residues in the CDR3. The CDR3 nucleotides are TGTGCCAGCAAGGAGGGAGTAACCGGGGAGCTGTTTTTT. Translation: CASKEGVTGELFF.

At least ten counts were recorded for this clonotype. The chain joins TRBV28 to TRBJ1-2; D is possibly TRBD1 (6 bases). Germline-derived CDR1 and CDR2 are MDHEN and SYDVKM. CDR3 length: 18 amino acids. V dropped 7 bases and J dropped 6 bases, with 30 bases sitting between them. CDR3 sequence reads: CASTTGRQGTPLLDGYTF. The CDR3 region has the DNA TGTGCCAGCACTACAGGGAGGCAGGGAACACCCCTTCTCGATGGCTACACCTTC.

The chain joins TRBV7-3 to TRBJ2-7, with unresolved D. The V end was cut by 5 bases, the J end by 0 bases, with 11 bases between. The germline CDR1 and CDR2 sequences are SGHTA and FQGTGA. The CDR3 runs 14 residues. CDR3 protein: CASSPTYPSYEQYF. The CDR3 nucleotides are TGTGCCAGCAGCCCAACATACCCCTCCTACGAGCAGTACTTC.

CDR3 DNA sequence: TGTGCCAGCAGCGTAAGACGAGAAAATCACTACAATGAGCAGTTCTTC. Its translation is CASSVRRENHYNEQFF. The chain joins TRBV9 to TRBJ2-1, with D hard to call. Per the germline V gene, CDR1 is SGDLS and CDR2 is YYNGEE. Trimming left V 1 base short and J 3 bases short, with 14 bases between. The CDR3 sequence is 16 residues long.

Ten or more counts support this clonotype. The V gene is TRBV28, the J gene TRBJ2-6; 7 bases fit TRBD1. This CDR3 is 16 amino acids long. The germline CDR1 and CDR2 sequences are MDHEN and SYDVKM. Losses at the gene ends were 5 bases for V and 0 bases for J; bases not matched to a gene: 4. The CDR3 reads CASSPPGGSGANVLTF. The CDR3 DNA reads TGTGCCAGCAGTCCACCAGGGGGCTCTGGGGCCAACGTCCTGACTTTC. Looking up the rest from reference TRBV28 and TRBJ2-6 gives the full variable domain: DVKVTQSSRYLVKRTGEKVFLECVQDMDHENMFWYRQDPGLGLRLIYFSYDVKMKEKGDIPEGYSVSREKKERFSLILESASTNQTSMYLCASSPPGGSGANVLTFGAGSRLTVL.

This clonotype occurred a few times. The chain uses TRBV30 and TRBJ2-1; 8 nucleotides line up with TRBD2. Germline trimming cut 4 bases from V and 5 bases from J; bases unmatched to any gene: 4. Germline V CDR1 and CDR2: GTSNPN, SVGIG (reference sequence). The CDR3 length is 13 residues. CDR3 protein: CAWNPGGDNEQFF. The CDR3 DNA is TGTGCCTGGAACCCGGGAGGGGACAATGAGCAGTTCTTC.

This clonotype appeared many times. The chain links TRBV29-1 to TRBJ1-1; D is uncertain. V was shortened by 5 bases and J by 4 bases, with 11 bases between the two germline ends. Germline CDR1 SQVTM, CDR2 ANQGSEA. This CDR3 comprises 12 residues. DNA of the CDR3: TGCAGCGTTCTTGGTGGGTCCACTGAAGCTTTCTTT. Amino acids: CSVLGGSTEAFF.

This clonotype appeared a few times. This chain links TRBV11-2 with TRBJ2-5; 7 positions agree with TRBD2. CDR3 length: 17 residues. Germline V gene sequence: CDR1 SGHAT, CDR2 FQNNGV. V gave up 8 bases and J gave up 5 bases; unmatched junction bases: 20. The CDR3, as DNA: TGTGCCAGCGTTGAAGTTAAGTCGGGGGGTACTGTGGAGACCCAGTACTTC. Residues: CASVEVKSGGTVETQYF.

This clonotype was counted many times. This sequence joins TRBV6-5 and TRBJ1-1; D perhaps matches TRBD1 (6 bases). Trimming shortened V by 0 bases and J by 7 bases, and 9 bases separated the two germline ends. The CDR3 runs to 13 residues. From germline, CDR1 is MNHEY and CDR2 SVGAGI. The CDR3 spells CASSYSGQLEAFF. DNA for the CDR3: TGTGCCAGCAGTTACTCCGGACAGCTTGAAGCTTTCTTT.

This clonotype was observed a handful of times. The gene calls are TRBV9 and TRBJ1-2, with D perhaps matching TRBD1 (6 bases). The CDR3 is 15 residues long. The V end was cut by 4 bases, the J end by 5 bases, with 18 bases between. Germline V gene data show CDR1 as SGDLS and CDR2 as YYNGEE. The CDR3 nucleotides read TGTGCCAGCAGCTTACGACGGGACATCAATTATGGCTACACCTTC. Encoded protein: CASSLRRDINYGYTF.

This clonotype has only a few counts. V is TRBV7-2 and J is TRBJ2-1; TRBD2 agrees at 14 bases. From germline, CDR1 is SGHTA and CDR2 FQGNSA. Losses at the gene ends were 6 bases for V and 10 bases for J; bases not matched to a gene: 11. The CDR3 runs to 16 residues. The CDR3, as DNA: TGTGCCAGCAGACTCGCCGGGACTAGCGGGAGTGGAGAGCAGTTCTTC. Protein product: CASRLAGTSGSGEQFF.

A few counts support this clonotype. CDR3 residues: CSAKALAGGAYEQYF. CDR3 DNA sequence: TGCAGTGCTAAGGCCCTAGCGGGAGGTGCGTACGAGCAGTACTTC. The chain joins TRBV20-1 to TRBJ2-7, with 11 bases aligning to TRBD2. The CDR3 is made up of 15 amino acids. Unmatched junction bases numbered 9, after V lost 4 bases and J lost 4 bases. Per the germline V gene, CDR1 is DFQATT and CDR2 is SNEGSKA (reference sequence).

The chain combines TRBV5-1 with TRBJ2-1, with a possible D match to TRBD1 (6 bases). Trimming removed 1 base at V and 1 base at J, with 12 bases between. CDR1 is SGHRS, CDR2 YFSETQ, per germline. The length of the CDR3 is 16 residues. In DNA, the CDR3 is TGCGCCAGCAGCTTGTTCTGGGGGCTTTCCTACAATGAGCAGTTCTTC. This codes for CASSLFWGLSYNEQFF.

This clonotype was detected only a few times. V gene TRBV18 combines with J gene TRBJ1-5; no clear D. The V end was cut by 3 bases, the J end by 6 bases, with 6 bases between. Germline V gene sequence: CDR1 KGHSH, CDR2 LQKENI. The CDR3 runs 12 residues. The CDR3 protein is CASSPNSQPQHF. The DNA of the CDR3 is TGTGCCAGCTCACCGAACTCTCAGCCCCAGCATTTT.

This clonotype has a handful of counts. The V gene is TRBV5-1, the J gene TRBJ2-2; 9 bases fit TRBD2. The germline V gene has CDR1 SGHRS and CDR2 YFSETQ. V lost 4 bases, J lost 6 bases, and 10 bases stayed unmatched. This CDR3 is 16 amino acids long. The CDR3, as DNA: TGCGCCAGCAGCCCTGGTTTAGCGGGAGCCGCCGGGGAGCTGTTTTTT. It codes for CASSPGLAGAAGELFF.

This clonotype has a handful of counts. The J gene is TRBJ2-6, the V gene TRBV2; D may be TRBD1 (5 bases). Per the germline V gene, CDR1 is SNHLY and CDR2 is FYNNEI. This CDR3 spans 14 amino acids. Trimming took 8 bases from V and 0 from J, leaving 8 bases between them. CDR3 bases: TGTGCCAGCTTCAGGGACTCTGGGGCCAACGTCCTGACTTTC. Its translation: CASFRDSGANVLTF. Variable domain in full (rest from reference TRBV2 and TRBJ2-6): EPEVTQTPSHQVTQMGQEVILRCVPISNHLYFYWYRQILGQKVEFLVSFYNNEISEKSEIFDDQFSVERPDGSNFTLKIRSTKLEDSAMYFCASFRDSGANVLTFGAGSRLTVL.

This clonotype occurred a few times. The V gene is TRBV6-1, the J gene TRBJ2-1; 10 nucleotides match TRBD2. The CDR3 covers 14 residues. V was clipped by 5 bases and J by 14 bases; unmatched bases: 12. The germline gives CDR1 MNHNS, CDR2 SASEGT. The CDR3 spells CASSPIQREGQEFF. CDR3 bases: TGTGCCAGCAGTCCCATACAGCGGGAGGGCCAGGAGTTCTTC.

V usage is TRBV28 and J usage is TRBJ2-1; 7 positions agree with TRBD1. V was clipped by 6 bases and J by 1 base; unmatched bases: 6. Germline V lookup: CDR1 MDHEN, CDR2 SYDVKM. This CDR3 spans 15 amino acids. CDR3 sequence: CASSQTGPSYNEQFF. The CDR3 DNA reads as TGTGCCAGCAGCCAGACAGGGCCTTCCTACAATGAGCAGTTCTTC. Filled out from reference TRBV28 and TRBJ2-1, the complete variable domain reads DVKVTQSSRYLVKRTGEKVFLECVQDMDHENMFWYRQDPGLGLRLIYFSYDVKMKEKGDIPEGYSVSREKKERFSLILESASTNQTSMYLCASSQTGPSYNEQFFGPGTRLTVL.

This clonotype was seen a few times. The V and J genes are TRBV5-1 and TRBJ2-1; TRBD2 matches 16 bases. CDR3 length equals 18 residues. Unmatched junction bases numbered 7, after V lost 5 bases and J lost 2 bases. The germline CDR1 and CDR2 sequences are SGHRS and YFSETQ. DNA of the CDR3: TGCGCCAGCAGTTCGGGACTAGCGGGAGGGCGGGCCTACAATGAGCAGTTCTTC. Protein sequence: CASSSGLAGGRAYNEQFF.

The V gene is TRBV5-5, the J gene TRBJ2-7; TRBD1 agrees at 8 bases. Germline V CDR1 and CDR2: SGHKS, YYEKEE (reference sequence). The CDR3 is 16 residues long. The junction had 10 bases not matched to a gene; V was cut back by 2 bases and J by 3 bases. CDR3 amino acids: CASSFSRTGSFYEQYF. In DNA, the CDR3 is TGTGCCAGCAGCTTTTCTAGGACAGGGTCCTTCTACGAGCAGTACTTC.

This clonotype has just one count. The CDR3 DNA reads as TGTGCCAGCTCCGGGACTGGCCCTACAATGAAGCAGTTCTTC. Translation: CASSGTGPTMKQFF. V is TRBV7-9 and J is TRBJ2-1; D is perhaps TRBD2 (6 bases). The germline V and J ends were trimmed by 8 bases and 11 bases, with 22 bases remaining between them. There are 14 residues in the CDR3. The germline V gene encodes CDR1 SEHNR and CDR2 FQNEAQ (reference sequence).

V usage is TRBV5-6 and J usage is TRBJ2-3, with no clear D. Germline V gene lookup returns CDR1 SGHDT and CDR2 YYEEEE. The CDR3 covers 13 residues. V was clipped by 0 bases and J by 5 bases, with 7 bases between them. The CDR3 reads CASSLDPLDTQYF. CDR3 in DNA: TGTGCCAGCAGCTTGGACCCCTTAGATACGCAGTATTTT. Combining the CDR3 with reference TRBV5-6 and TRBJ2-3 gives the whole variable domain DAGVTQSPTHLIKTRGQQVTLRCSPKSGHDTVSWYQQALGQGPQFIFQYYEEEERQRGNFPDRFSGHQFPNYSSELNVNALLLGDSALYLCASSLDPLDTQYFGPGTRLTVL.

The chain combines TRBV28 with TRBJ2-1, with D tentatively TRBD2 (5 bases). This CDR3 has 16 amino acids. The germline gives CDR1 MDHEN, CDR2 SYDVKM. V was clipped by 5 bases and J by 1 base, with 15 bases between them. DNA of the CDR3: TGTGCCAGCAGTACGATGCGGGTCGTGTCCTACAATGAGCAGTTCTTC. Its protein product is CASSTMRVVSYNEQFF. The variable domain in full, with the rest retrieved from reference TRBV28 and TRBJ2-1, is DVKVTQSSRYLVKRTGEKVFLECVQDMDHENMFWYRQDPGLGLRLIYFSYDVKMKEKGDIPEGYSVSREKKERFSLILESASTNQTSMYLCASSTMRVVSYNEQFFGPGTRLTVL.

Many counts were recorded for this clonotype. Here the CDR3 DNA reads TGTGCCAGCAGTGAGGCCGACGTTCGGTATGGCTACACCTTC. It translates to CASSEADVRYGYTF. The chain links TRBV25-1 to TRBJ1-2; D not resolved. This CDR3 region has 14 residues. The V gene's germline CDR1 is MGHDK and CDR2 SYGVNS. V dropped 3 bases and J dropped 5 bases, with 13 bases sitting between them.

This clonotype was found a few times. The J gene is TRBJ2-7, the V gene TRBV28; no clear D. From germline, CDR1 is MDHEN and CDR2 SYDVKM. The CDR3 extends over 13 amino acids. Trimming took off 3 bases at V and 5 bases at J, with 11 bases between the two ends. In DNA form, the CDR3 reads TGTGCCAGCAGTTTTCCCCTCCGGCACGAGCAGTACTTC. Translating gives CASSFPLRHEQYF.

This clonotype showed up just a few times. The chain couples TRBV15 to TRBJ2-6; D uncertain. Germline values: CDR1 LNHNV, CDR2 YYDKDF (reference sequence). CDR3 length: 15 residues. V lost 4 bases to trimming and J lost 1 base, with 8 bases between them. CDR3 protein: CATSTDSSGANVLTF. The DNA for the CDR3 is TGTGCCACCAGCACAGACTCTTCTGGGGCCAACGTCCTGACTTTC.

A few counts support this clonotype. The CDR3, as DNA: TGTGCCAGCAGCCAAGGTCGGCGCTACGAGCAGTACTTC. This gives the protein CASSQGRRYEQYF. This chain connects TRBV3-1 to TRBJ2-7; no definite D call. Trimming removed 1 base from V and 3 bases from J, with 7 bases in between. Germline V gives CDR1 LGHDT, CDR2 YNNKEL (reference sequence). The CDR3 covers 13 residues.

The rearrangement uses TRBV7-6 and TRBJ2-2; 8 bases agree with TRBD2. The CDR3 contains 16 residues. Germline loops: CDR1 SGHVS, CDR2 FNYEAQ. Germline trimming cut 3 bases from V and 7 bases from J; bases unmatched to any gene: 10. The CDR3, as DNA: TGTGCCAGCAGCTTTAACGGGAGGGCCCTTGGCGGGGAGCTGTTTTTT. This encodes CASSFNGRALGGELFF. The full variable domain, its missing parts supplied by reference TRBV7-6 and TRBJ2-2, is GAGVSQSPRYKVTKRGQDVALRCDPISGHVSLYWYRQALGQGPEFLTYFNYEAQQDKSGLPNDRFSAERPEGSISTLTIQRTEQRDSAMYRCASSFNGRALGGELFFGEGSRLTVL.

In its sample, this clonotype was seen many times. V gene TRBV4-3 combines with J gene TRBJ2-1; D could derive from TRBD1 or TRBD2 (5 bases each). Trimming took off 6 bases at V and 8 bases at J, with 14 bases between the two ends. Per germline, CDR1 LGHNA and CDR2 YSLEER. CDR3 length: 13 amino acids. The CDR3 loop reads CASSPVGADEQFF. In DNA form, the CDR3 reads TGCGCCAGCAGTCCCGTCGGGGCAGATGAGCAGTTCTTC.

This clonotype was detected ten times or more. V gene TRBV19 combines with J gene TRBJ2-7; 10 bases fit TRBD1. Unmatched junction bases numbered 8, after V lost 4 bases and J lost 2 bases. This CDR3 comprises 16 residues. Germline V gives CDR1 LNHDA, CDR2 SQIVND (reference sequence). The CDR3 sequence is CASSTPIGTGAYEQYF. In nucleotides, the CDR3 is TGTGCCAGTAGTACCCCTATAGGGACAGGGGCCTACGAGCAGTACTTC.

The chain uses TRBV27 and TRBJ2-3; 11 bases agree with TRBD2. CDR1 is MNHEY, CDR2 SMNVEV, per germline (reference sequence). This CDR3 contains 16 residues. V was clipped by 3 bases and J by 6 bases; unmatched bases: 8. This CDR3 is CASSFGLAGGSDTQYF. CDR3 DNA: TGTGCCAGCAGTTTCGGTCTAGCGGGAGGTTCGGATACGCAGTATTTT.

The chain couples TRBV20-1 to TRBJ2-3; TRBD1 or TRBD2 may be the D gene (5 bases each). Germline loops: CDR1 DFQATT, CDR2 SNEGSKA (reference sequence). This CDR3 has 14 residues. Trimming cost V 2 bases and J 4 bases, with 13 bases left between them. The CDR3 protein is CSARNQRDPDTQYF. Here the CDR3 DNA reads TGCAGTGCTAGAAACCAGAGGGACCCAGATACGCAGTATTTT.